The 17 T cell receptor beta chains presented below share a single source sample, sequenced in a study of a mutant IDH1 vaccine in newly diagnosed glioma. Their antigens are not known. Generated by immunoSEQ multiplex PCR, the TCRdb table keeps only in-frame clones and is missing some. The sample holds fewer than 150,000 clones; under 90% are singletons and the top ten take 0.5% to 0.65%. Time point denoted: week 11, during vaccination. The study gave 300 ug of mutant IDH1 20-mer peptide per vaccine dose, with topical imiquimod. The sample here was PBMCs, taken from a glioma patient whose treatment included an IDH1 peptide vaccine. These receptors came from a woman in her fifties or sixties with glioma.

The chain joins TRBV7-9 to TRBJ1-4, with 10 nucleotides matching TRBD1. Germline V lookup: CDR1 SEHNR, CDR2 FQNEAQ (reference sequence). The CDR3 totals 15 residues. The J segment lost 8 bases and the V segment lost 3 bases, leaving 6 bases of the junction unmatched. As DNA, the CDR3 is TGTGCCAGCAGCTTCCCGGGACAGGGGAGCGAAAAACTGTTTTTT. Encoded protein: CASSFPGQGSEKLFF. Drawing the rest from reference TRBV7-9 and TRBJ1-4, the complete variable domain is DTGVSQNPRHKITKRGQNVTFRCDPISEHNRLYWYRQTLGQGPEFLTYFQNEAQLEKSRLLSDRFSAERPKGSFSTLEIQRTEQGDSAMYLCASSFPGQGSEKLFFGSGTQLSVL.

This sequence joins TRBV6-5 and TRBJ2-2, with D perhaps TRBD1 (5 bases). The V end was cut by 7 bases, the J end by 2 bases, with 8 bases between. This CDR3 is 13 amino acids long. The germline CDR1 and CDR2 sequences are MNHEY and SVGAGI. The CDR3 sequence is CASKDSNTGELFF. Here the CDR3 DNA reads TGTGCCAGCAAAGACAGTAACACCGGGGAGCTGTTTTTT.

This clone occurred once. Distinct nucleotide sequences in the sample also encode this CDR3. CDR3 loop: CASSLAGSYEQYF. DNA of the CDR3: TGTGCCAGCAGCTTGGCAGGGAGCTACGAGCAGTACTTC. This chain uses TRBV7-9 with TRBJ2-7; D assignment may be TRBD1 or TRBD2 (5 bases each). CDR1 and CDR2 from the germline V gene are SEHNR and FQNEAQ (reference sequence). Trimming removed 3 bases from V and 3 bases from J, with 9 bases in between. This CDR3 region has 13 residues.

The rearrangement uses TRBV15 and TRBJ1-5; perhaps TRBD1 as D (5 bases). The germline gives CDR1 LNHNV, CDR2 YYDKDF (reference sequence). CDR3 size: 15 residues. With 2 bases removed from V and 5 bases from J, the gap between germline ends came to 13 bases. The CDR3 DNA reads TGTGCCACCAGCAGATATCAGGGAGGTCATCAGCCCCAGCATTTT. This translates into CATSRYQGGHQPQHF. Drawing the rest from reference TRBV15 and TRBJ1-5, the complete variable domain is DAMVIQNPRYQVTQFGKPVTLSCSQTLNHNVMYWYQQKSSQAPKLLFHYYDKDFNNEADTPDNFQSRRPNTSFCFLDIRSPGLGDTAMYLCATSRYQGGHQPQHFGDGTRLSIL.

In its sample, this clone was seen once. The genes are TRBV9 and TRBJ1-1, with D perhaps TRBD1 (5 bases). V gave up 8 bases and J gave up 3 bases, with 17 bases separating them. CDR3 length: 14 residues. Germline V gives CDR1 SGDLS, CDR2 YYNGEE. CDR3 loop: CASRRGLGYTEAFF. The CDR3 coding sequence is TGTGCCAGTCGCCGGGGACTCGGGTACACTGAAGCTTTCTTT.

This chain joins TRBV6-5 and TRBJ2-1, with TRBD1 matching 7 bases. The CDR3 has 14 residues. V lost 7 bases, J lost 6 bases, and 9 bases stayed unmatched. Germline V gives CDR1 MNHEY, CDR2 SVGAGI. CDR3 sequence reads: CASTRQGWFNEQFF. CDR3 in DNA: TGTGCCAGCACCCGACAGGGCTGGTTCAATGAGCAGTTCTTC.

V gene TRBV18 combines with J gene TRBJ2-4, with TRBD1 identical over 7 bases. This CDR3 is 14 amino acids long. V dropped 5 bases and J dropped 14; count of bases not matched to a gene: 15. Germline lookup yields CDR1 KGHSH and CDR2 LQKENI. The DNA for the CDR3 is TGTGCCAGCTCAATCACCGTGGGGACAGTCGTGAAGTACTTC. This sequence encodes CASSITVGTVVKYF.

J is TRBJ2-3 and V is TRBV30; 14 bases are a match to TRBD2. Per germline, CDR1 GTSNPN and CDR2 SVGIG (reference sequence). CDR3 length: 20 residues. Trimming cost V 0 bases and J 0 bases; bases outside gene matches: 11. CDR3 region: CAWSVIGLAGGSTSTDTQYF. CDR3 DNA: TGTGCCTGGAGTGTCATCGGACTAGCGGGAGGATCCACTAGCACAGATACGCAGTATTTT.

This clone appeared a few times. V and J are TRBV6-5 and TRBJ1-2; D is unclear. The CDR3 is 15 amino acids. CDR1 and CDR2 from the germline V gene are MNHEY and SVGAGI. Trimming removed 3 bases at V and 0 bases at J, with 11 bases between. CDR3 region: CASSYDGHSNYGYTF. In DNA form, the CDR3 reads TGTGCCAGCAGTTATGATGGTCATTCTAACTATGGCTACACCTTC.

The chain is built from TRBV10-2 and TRBJ1-3, with D possibly being TRBD1 (5 bases). CDR1 WSHSY and CDR2 SAAADI come from the germline V gene. V was trimmed by 4 bases and J by 4 bases, leaving 20 bases between them. CDR3 length: 17 amino acids. CDR3 bases: TGCGCCAGCAGTGGTTCCAGCGGGGGTTCTTGGGGAAACACCATATATTTT. Translating gives CASSGSSGGSWGNTIYF.

The chain links TRBV6-5 to TRBJ2-7, with 7 bases lining up with TRBD2. From germline, CDR1 is MNHEY and CDR2 SVGAGI. The CDR3 has 13 residues. V lost 7 bases, J lost 3 bases, and 6 bases stayed unmatched. In nucleotides, the CDR3 is TGTGCCAGCAAGAGGGGAGGGATCTACGAGCAGTACTTC. It specifies CASKRGGIYEQYF.

Remarks on this clone: A junction boundary mismatches the germline segment, possibly from a read error. CDR3: CASRLTAGGNEQFF. The CDR3, as DNA: TGTGCCAGCAGATTAACGGCAGGGGGAAATGAGCAGTTCTTC. The chain is built from TRBV7-3 and TRBJ2-1; 7 bases map to TRBD1. The CDR3 covers 14 residues. Looked up from germline, CDR1 is SGHTA and CDR2 is FQGTGA.

The chain recombines TRBV7-9 with TRBJ2-5; D is unresolved. The CDR3 consists of 11 residues. Trimming pared 5 bases from V and 2 bases from J, leaving 3 bases between. Germline V CDR1 and CDR2: SEHNR, FQNEAQ (reference sequence). The DNA for the CDR3 is TGTGCCAGCAGCATACAAGAGACCCAGTACTTC. It encodes CASSIQETQYF.

This clone has more than one count but fewer than ten. The genes are TRBV6-1 and TRBJ1-2; 7 nucleotides line up with TRBD1. CDR1 and CDR2 (germline): MNHNS, SASEGT. The trim removed 4 bases at V and 2 bases at J, leaving 7 bases unmatched. The CDR3 consists of 15 residues. This chain's CDR3 is CASSGSGQINYGYTF. CDR3 nucleotide sequence: TGTGCCAGCAGTGGATCGGGACAGATAAACTATGGCTACACCTTC.

The chain uses TRBV7-9 and TRBJ2-1; perhaps TRBD1 as D (5 bases). Per germline, CDR1 SEHNR and CDR2 FQNEAQ (reference sequence). The length of the CDR3 is 11 residues. Between the trimmed V and J ends, which lost 1 base and 10 bases, there was a span of 5 bases. CDR3 residues: CASSLGTEQFF. In DNA form, the CDR3 reads TGTGCCAGCAGCTTAGGGACAGAGCAGTTCTTC.

This chain joins TRBV30 and TRBJ1-5; D is ambiguous. Germline CDR1 and CDR2: GTSNPN and SVGIG (reference sequence). There are 14 residues in the CDR3. V lost 0 bases and J 3 bases, leaving 9 bases between the germline ends. Here the CDR3 DNA reads TGTGCCTGGAGTGTACAGACTAACAATCAGCCCCAGCATTTT. Amino acids: CAWSVQTNNQPQHF.

In the case of this clone: The same CDR3 is also encoded by other DNA sequences in this sample. The chain has TRBV5-1 and TRBJ1-3; TRBD1 aligns across 11 bases. Germline values: CDR1 SGHRS, CDR2 YFSETQ. The J segment lost 0 bases and the V segment lost 2 bases, leaving 1 base of the junction unmatched. The CDR3 length is 16 residues. DNA for the CDR3: TGCGCCAGCAGCTTAGGGACAGGGGGCTCTGGAAACACCATATATTTT. Protein product: CASSLGTGGSGNTIYF. Using reference TRBV5-1 and TRBJ1-3 for the parts outside the CDR3, the full variable domain is KAGVTQTPRYLIKTRGQQVTLSCSPISGHRSVSWYQQTPGQGLQFLFEYFSETQRNKGNFPGRFSGRQFSNSRSEMNVSTLELGDSALYLCASSLGTGGSGNTIYFGEGSWLTVV.